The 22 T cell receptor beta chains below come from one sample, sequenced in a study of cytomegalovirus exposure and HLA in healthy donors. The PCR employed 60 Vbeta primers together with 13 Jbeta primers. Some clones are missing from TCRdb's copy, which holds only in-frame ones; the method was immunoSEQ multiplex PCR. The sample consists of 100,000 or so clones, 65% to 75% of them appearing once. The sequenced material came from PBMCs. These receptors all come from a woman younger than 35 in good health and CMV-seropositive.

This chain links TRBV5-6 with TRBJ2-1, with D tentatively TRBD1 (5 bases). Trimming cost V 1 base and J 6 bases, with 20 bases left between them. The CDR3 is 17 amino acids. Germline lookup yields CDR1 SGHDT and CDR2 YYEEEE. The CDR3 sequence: CASSLSSGPGRGNEQFF. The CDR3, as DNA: TGTGCCAGCAGCTTGAGTTCCGGGCCAGGGCGTGGCAATGAGCAGTTCTTC.

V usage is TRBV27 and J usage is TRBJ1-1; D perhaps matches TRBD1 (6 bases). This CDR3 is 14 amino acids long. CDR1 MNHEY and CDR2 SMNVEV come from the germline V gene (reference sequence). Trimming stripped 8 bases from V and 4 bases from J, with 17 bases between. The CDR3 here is CASSPAGGSTEAFF. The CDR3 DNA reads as TGTGCCAGCTCCCCAGCGGGGGGCAGCACTGAAGCTTTCTTT.

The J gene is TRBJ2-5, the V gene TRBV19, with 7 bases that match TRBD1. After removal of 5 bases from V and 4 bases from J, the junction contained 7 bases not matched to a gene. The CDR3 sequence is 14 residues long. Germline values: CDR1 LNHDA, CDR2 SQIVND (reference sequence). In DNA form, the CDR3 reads TGTGCCAGTAGTGTAACAGGGGTCAGAGAGACCCAGTACTTC. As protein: CASSVTGVRETQYF.

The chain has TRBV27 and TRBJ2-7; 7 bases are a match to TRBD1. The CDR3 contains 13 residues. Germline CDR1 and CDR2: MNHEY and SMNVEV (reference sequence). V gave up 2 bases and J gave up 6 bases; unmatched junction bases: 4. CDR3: CASSLRGGPEQYF. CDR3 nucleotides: TGTGCCAGCAGTTTACGAGGGGGCCCCGAGCAGTACTTC.

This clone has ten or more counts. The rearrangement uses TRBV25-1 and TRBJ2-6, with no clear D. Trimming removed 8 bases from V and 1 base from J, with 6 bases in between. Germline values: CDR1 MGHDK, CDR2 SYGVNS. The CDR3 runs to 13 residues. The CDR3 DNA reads TGTGCCAGCCTAGGTTCTGGGGCCAACGTCCTGACTTTC. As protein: CASLGSGANVLTF.

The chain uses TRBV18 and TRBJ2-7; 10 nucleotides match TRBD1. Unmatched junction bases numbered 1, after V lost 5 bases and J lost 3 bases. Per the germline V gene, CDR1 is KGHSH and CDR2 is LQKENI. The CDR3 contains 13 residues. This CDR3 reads CASSGTGVYEQYF. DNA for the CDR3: TGTGCCAGCTCAGGGACAGGGGTCTACGAGCAGTACTTC.

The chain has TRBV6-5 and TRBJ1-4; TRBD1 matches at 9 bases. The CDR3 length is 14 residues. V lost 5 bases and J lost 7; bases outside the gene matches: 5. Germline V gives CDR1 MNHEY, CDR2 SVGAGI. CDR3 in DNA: TGTGCCAGCAGTCCGACAGGGGGGCTTGAAAAACTGTTTTTT. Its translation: CASSPTGGLEKLFF.

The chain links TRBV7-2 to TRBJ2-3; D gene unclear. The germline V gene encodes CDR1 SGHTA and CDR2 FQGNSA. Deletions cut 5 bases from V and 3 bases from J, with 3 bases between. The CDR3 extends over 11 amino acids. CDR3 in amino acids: CASSETDTQYF. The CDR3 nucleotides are TGTGCCAGCAGCGAGACAGATACGCAGTATTTT.

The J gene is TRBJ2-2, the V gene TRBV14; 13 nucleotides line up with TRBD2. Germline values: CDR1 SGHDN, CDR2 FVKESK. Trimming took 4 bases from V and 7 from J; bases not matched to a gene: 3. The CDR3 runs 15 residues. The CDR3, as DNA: TGTGCCAGCAGCCTAAGACTAGCGGGAGGCGGGGAGCTGTTTTTT. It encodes CASSLRLAGGGELFF.

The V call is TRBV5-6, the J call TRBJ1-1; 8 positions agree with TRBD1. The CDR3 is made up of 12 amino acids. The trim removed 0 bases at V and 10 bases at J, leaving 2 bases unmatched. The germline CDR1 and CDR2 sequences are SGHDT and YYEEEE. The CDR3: CASSLGDRTAFF. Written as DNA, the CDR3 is TGTGCCAGCAGCTTGGGGGACAGGACAGCTTTCTTT.

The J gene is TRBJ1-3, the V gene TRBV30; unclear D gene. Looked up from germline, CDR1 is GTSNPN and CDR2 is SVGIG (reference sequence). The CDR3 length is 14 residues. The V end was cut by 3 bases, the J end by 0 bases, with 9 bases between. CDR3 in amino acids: CAWSSDFSGNTIYF. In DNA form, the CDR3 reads TGTGCCTGGAGCTCTGACTTCTCTGGAAACACCATATATTTT.

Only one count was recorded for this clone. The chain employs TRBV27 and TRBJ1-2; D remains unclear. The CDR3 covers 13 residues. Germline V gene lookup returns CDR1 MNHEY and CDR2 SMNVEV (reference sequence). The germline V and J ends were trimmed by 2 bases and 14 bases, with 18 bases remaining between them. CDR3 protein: CASSLSNPLDFTF. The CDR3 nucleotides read TGTGCCAGCAGTTTAAGCAACCCTTTGGACTTTACCTTC.

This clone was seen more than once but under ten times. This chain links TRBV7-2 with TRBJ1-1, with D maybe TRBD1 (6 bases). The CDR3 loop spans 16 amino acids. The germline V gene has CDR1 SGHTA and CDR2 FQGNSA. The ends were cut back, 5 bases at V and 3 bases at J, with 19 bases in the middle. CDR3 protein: CASSLDLDRWDTEAFF. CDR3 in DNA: TGTGCCAGCAGCCTGGACCTAGACAGGTGGGACACTGAAGCTTTCTTT.

The CDR3 sequence is CSVGNDRVADTQYF. The CDR3 DNA follows: TGCAGCGTCGGGAACGACAGGGTCGCAGATACGCAGTATTTT. This chain connects TRBV29-1 to TRBJ2-3, with 7 bases lining up with TRBD1. Germline lookup yields CDR1 SQVTM and CDR2 ANQGSEA. This CDR3 comprises 14 residues. After removal of 6 bases from V and 4 bases from J, the junction contained 10 bases not matched to a gene.

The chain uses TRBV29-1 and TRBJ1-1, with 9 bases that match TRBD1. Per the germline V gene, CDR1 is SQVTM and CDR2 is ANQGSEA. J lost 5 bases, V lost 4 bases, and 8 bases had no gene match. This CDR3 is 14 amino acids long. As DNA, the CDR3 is TGCAGCGTTGCCCGACAGGGGGATATAACTGAAGCTTTCTTT. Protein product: CSVARQGDITEAFF.

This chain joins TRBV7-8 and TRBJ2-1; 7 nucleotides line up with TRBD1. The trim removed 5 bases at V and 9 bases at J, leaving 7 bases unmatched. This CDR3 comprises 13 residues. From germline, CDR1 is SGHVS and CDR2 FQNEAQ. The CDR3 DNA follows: TGTGCCAGCAGCCGTACCACAGGGGTTGAGCAGTTCTTC. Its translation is CASSRTTGVEQFF.

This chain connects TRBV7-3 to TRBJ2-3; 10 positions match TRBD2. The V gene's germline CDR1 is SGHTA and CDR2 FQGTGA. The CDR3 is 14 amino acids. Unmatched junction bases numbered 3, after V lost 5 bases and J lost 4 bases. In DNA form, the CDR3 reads TGTGCCAGCAGCCCGGGACTAGCGTCAGATACGCAGTATTTT. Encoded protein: CASSPGLASDTQYF.

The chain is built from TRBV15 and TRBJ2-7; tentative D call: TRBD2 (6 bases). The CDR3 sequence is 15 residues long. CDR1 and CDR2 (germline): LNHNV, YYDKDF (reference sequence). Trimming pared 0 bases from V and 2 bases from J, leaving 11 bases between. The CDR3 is CATSRDGSGAYEQYF. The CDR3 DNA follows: TGTGCCACCAGCAGAGATGGTAGCGGAGCCTACGAGCAGTACTTC.

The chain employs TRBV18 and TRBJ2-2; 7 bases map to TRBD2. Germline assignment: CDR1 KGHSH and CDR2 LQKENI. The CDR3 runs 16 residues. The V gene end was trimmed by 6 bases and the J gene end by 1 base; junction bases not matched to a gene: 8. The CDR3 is CASSYAGAGNTGELFF. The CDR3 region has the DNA TGTGCCAGCTCTTATGCGGGAGCGGGGAACACCGGGGAGCTGTTTTTT. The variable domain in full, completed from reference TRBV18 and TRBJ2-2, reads NAGVMQNPRHLVRRRGQEARLRCSPMKGHSHVYWYRQLPEEGLKFMVYLQKENIIDESGMPKERFSAEFPKEGPSILRIQQVVRGDSAAYFCASSYAGAGNTGELFFGEGSRLTVL.

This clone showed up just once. CDR3 region: CASSLVGGQANEQFF. The CDR3 DNA reads TGTGCCAGCAGCTTAGTAGGGGGACAGGCCAATGAGCAGTTCTTC. The rearrangement joins TRBV7-6 to TRBJ2-1, with 8 nucleotides matching TRBD1. V shed 1 base and J 6 bases; nucleotides not matched to a gene: 5. Germline CDR1 SGHVS, CDR2 FNYEAQ. The CDR3 runs 15 residues.

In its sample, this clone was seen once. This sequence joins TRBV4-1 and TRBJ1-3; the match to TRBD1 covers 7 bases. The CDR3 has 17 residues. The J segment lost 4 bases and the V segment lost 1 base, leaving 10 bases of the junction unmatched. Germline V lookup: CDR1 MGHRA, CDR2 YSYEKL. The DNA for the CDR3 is TGCGCCAGCAGCCAAGGGATCAGGGGGGTAGGAGGAAACACCATATATTTT. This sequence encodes CASSQGIRGVGGNTIYF.

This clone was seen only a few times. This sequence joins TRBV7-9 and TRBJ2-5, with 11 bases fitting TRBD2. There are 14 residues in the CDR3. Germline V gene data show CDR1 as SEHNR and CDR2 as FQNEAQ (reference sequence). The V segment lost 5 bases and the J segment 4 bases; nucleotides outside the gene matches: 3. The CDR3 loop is CASSPGTSGETQYF. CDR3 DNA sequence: TGTGCCAGCAGCCCAGGGACTAGCGGAGAGACCCAGTACTTC.